This entry lists 20 T cell receptor beta chains sequenced from one sample in a study of cytomegalovirus exposure and HLA in healthy donors. Clones were read by immunoSEQ multiplex PCR, and TCRdb kept only the in-frame ones, dropping some. The data show 200,000 to 300,000 clones, with more than 75% seen just once and about 12% held by the top ten. The sample was PBMCs. The receptors come from a man aged 18 to 29 in good health and CMV-seropositive.

The chain has TRBV19 and TRBJ2-7, with 10 bases fitting TRBD1. CDR1 and CDR2 from the germline V gene are LNHDA and SQIVND (reference sequence). This CDR3 is built from 15 residues. The ends lost 5 bases at V and 0 bases at J; junction bases unmatched: 4. CDR3 nucleotides: TGTGCCAGTAGTGCCAGGACAGGGGGCTCCTACGAGCAGTACTTC. This encodes CASSARTGGSYEQYF.

This chain uses TRBV29-1 with TRBJ2-2, with 13 bases matching TRBD2. This CDR3 is 16 amino acids long. Germline V lookup: CDR1 SQVTM, CDR2 ANQGSEA. V lost 4 bases to trimming and J lost 7 bases; unmatched junction nucleotides: 9. The CDR3 sequence: CSVGGTSGKAIGELFF. The CDR3 DNA reads TGCAGCGTTGGCGGGACTAGCGGGAAGGCTATCGGGGAGCTGTTTTTT.

The chain combines TRBV18 with TRBJ1-5, with D uncertain. The ends were cut back, 4 bases at V and 0 bases at J, with 13 bases in the middle. Germline lookup yields CDR1 KGHSH and CDR2 LQKENI. This CDR3 region has 16 residues. For the CDR3, the DNA is TGTGCCAGCTCACTTGAGGCAGGCCTTAGCAATCAGCCCCAGCATTTT. Translating it yields CASSLEAGLSNQPQHF.

This clone was detected once. CDR3: CASSEARGSFYGYTF. For the CDR3, the DNA is TGTGCCAGCAGTGAAGCAAGGGGGTCATTCTATGGCTACACCTTC. V is TRBV6-1 and J is TRBJ1-2, with D maybe TRBD1 (6 bases). Looked up from germline, CDR1 is MNHNS and CDR2 is SASEGT. This CDR3 region has 15 residues. V lost 0 bases, J lost 4 bases, and 12 bases lay in between.

The chain uses TRBV6-5 and TRBJ2-1; D is unresolved. The V and J ends lost 10 bases and 9 bases respectively, with 13 bases between them. CDR1 and CDR2 (germline): MNHEY, SVGAGI. CDR3 length: 11 amino acids. CDR3 in amino acids: CATRTFGEQFF. The CDR3 DNA is TGTGCCACCCGTACGTTCGGTGAGCAGTTCTTC.

This chain joins TRBV2 and TRBJ2-2; the match to TRBD2 covers 7 bases. Germline-derived CDR1 and CDR2 are SNHLY and FYNNEI. The CDR3 is 15 residues long. The V and J ends lost 6 bases and 4 bases, in that order; junction bases with no gene match: 8. This CDR3 reads CASSPNLAVTGELFF. CDR3 DNA sequence: TGTGCCAGCAGCCCCAACCTAGCGGTCACCGGGGAGCTGTTTTTT. Looking up the rest from reference TRBV2 and TRBJ2-2 gives the full variable domain: EPEVTQTPSHQVTQMGQEVILRCVPISNHLYFYWYRQILGQKVEFLVSFYNNEISEKSEIFDDQFSVERPDGSNFTLKIRSTKLEDSAMYFCASSPNLAVTGELFFGEGSRLTVL.

This clone is a singleton in its sample. The chain recombines TRBV6-4 with TRBJ1-1; unclear D gene. CDR1 is MRHNA, CDR2 SNTAGT, per germline. V lost 2 bases and J 4 bases, leaving 17 bases between the germline ends. The CDR3 consists of 16 residues. The CDR3 loop is CASSDDGPTGSTEAFF. For the CDR3, the DNA is TGTGCCAGCAGTGACGATGGCCCCACGGGAAGCACTGAAGCTTTCTTT.

V is TRBV2 and J is TRBJ2-7; D not resolved. Germline assignment: CDR1 SNHLY and CDR2 FYNNEI. V lost 5 bases, J lost 2 bases, and 10 bases lay in between. This CDR3 region has 13 residues. CDR3 nucleotides: TGTGCCAGCAGTTACCAGGTAACCTACGAGCAGTACTTC. Translation gives CASSYQVTYEQYF.

The chain recombines TRBV4-3 with TRBJ2-7; D is ambiguous. Trimming left V 5 bases short and J 1 base short, with 9 bases between. The germline V gene has CDR1 LGHNA and CDR2 YSLEER. The CDR3 runs to 13 residues. In DNA, the CDR3 is TGCGCCAGCAGCGCACAAATTTCCTACGAGCAGTACTTC. Translating gives CASSAQISYEQYF.

This clone was detected only once. The DNA for the CDR3 is TGTGCCAGCAGCTTAGGCTCCCTAGCGGGCCACAATGAGCAGTTCTTC. It specifies CASSLGSLAGHNEQFF. This chain links TRBV7-7 with TRBJ2-1, with 8 bases that match TRBD2. After removal of 1 base from V and 5 bases from J, the junction contained 7 bases not matched to a gene. CDR1 and CDR2 from the germline V gene are SSHAT and FNYEAQ (reference sequence). The length of the CDR3 is 16 residues.

This chain's CDR3 is CASSLAGVEQYF. The CDR3, as DNA: TGTGCCAGCAGCTTAGCGGGGGTTGAGCAGTACTTC. This chain links TRBV7-2 with TRBJ2-7; D tentatively reads TRBD1 or TRBD2 (5 bases each). The germline V and J ends were trimmed by 0 bases and 7 bases, with 7 bases remaining between them. The CDR3 is 12 amino acids. Per the germline V gene, CDR1 is SGHTA and CDR2 is FQGNSA.

The rearrangement joins TRBV28 to TRBJ1-5; a weak D match, TRBD1 (5 bases). V was cut by 5 bases and J by 5 bases, with 13 bases left in between. The CDR3 is 14 amino acids. CDR1 is MDHEN and CDR2 is SYDVKM in the germline V gene. The CDR3 is CASSQDRYHQPQHF. CDR3 DNA: TGTGCCAGCAGTCAAGACAGATATCATCAGCCCCAGCATTTT.

The chain couples TRBV25-1 to TRBJ2-5, with D possibly being TRBD2 (5 bases). V lost 4 bases, J lost 4 bases, and 16 bases lay in between. Germline V lookup: CDR1 MGHDK, CDR2 SYGVNS. CDR3 length: 15 amino acids. The CDR3 nucleotides read TGTGCCAGCAGTGGGGCGGAAGAAGAGGGAGAGACCCAGTACTTC. Translating it yields CASSGAEEEGETQYF.

The rearrangement uses TRBV5-1 and TRBJ2-3, with a tentative D call TRBD2 (6 bases). Trimming cost V 0 bases and J 1 base, with 9 bases left between them. The CDR3 is made up of 15 amino acids. Germline loops: CDR1 SGHRS, CDR2 YFSETQ. As DNA, the CDR3 is TGCGCCAGCAGCTTGGCCCCTAGCGGCACAGATACGCAGTATTTT. Protein sequence: CASSLAPSGTDTQYF.

The chain combines TRBV18 with TRBJ2-1; 9 bases map to TRBD2. CDR1 is KGHSH and CDR2 is LQKENI in the germline V gene. CDR3 length equals 13 residues. Trimming took 6 bases from V and 9 from J; bases not matched to a gene: 6. CDR3 nucleotides: TGTGCCAGCTCGGGAGCGGGGGGCACTGAGCAGTTCTTC. As protein: CASSGAGGTEQFF.

The CDR3 region has the DNA TGTGCCAGCACCGGGGGCAGGGTGGGAAGCTCCTACAATGAGCAGTTCTTC. It translates to CASTGGRVGSSYNEQFF. The chain employs TRBV7-9 and TRBJ2-1; D may correspond to TRBD1 or TRBD2 (6 bases each). The V end was cut by 7 bases, the J end by 0 bases, with 19 bases between. This CDR3 spans 17 amino acids. Germline V gives CDR1 SEHNR, CDR2 FQNEAQ (reference sequence).

The chain joins TRBV29-1 to TRBJ2-7; TRBD2 matches at 8 bases. The CDR3 has 14 amino acids. Germline CDR1 is SQVTM and CDR2 is ANQGSEA. After removal of 5 bases from V and 0 bases from J, the junction contained 6 bases not matched to a gene. The CDR3 DNA is TGCAGCGTTAATAGCGGGACAACCTCCTACGAGCAGTACTTC. This codes for CSVNSGTTSYEQYF.

The rearrangement uses TRBV6-5 and TRBJ2-1; 8 bases are a match to TRBD2. Per germline, CDR1 MNHEY and CDR2 SVGAGI. With 4 bases clipped from V and 7 bases from J, the junction kept 12 bases outside the gene matches. There are 16 residues in the CDR3. The CDR3 nucleotides read TGTGCCAGCAGTTCTCCCTTGGCGGGAGGTTCGAATGAGCAGTTCTTC. Amino acids: CASSSPLAGGSNEQFF.

Written as DNA, the CDR3 is TGTGCCAGCAGCCTCGGCGGAAGGGGTAAGGAGACCCAGTACTTC. It yields the protein CASSLGGRGKETQYF. V usage is TRBV4-2 and J usage is TRBJ2-5, with D perhaps TRBD1 (5 bases). The CDR3 loop spans 15 amino acids. The V end was cut by 4 bases, the J end by 5 bases, with 17 bases between. Germline V gives CDR1 LGHNA, CDR2 YNFKEQ.

The chain combines TRBV7-3 with TRBJ2-5; D possibly corresponds to TRBD2 (5 bases). Trimming pared 0 bases from V and 5 bases from J, leaving 7 bases between. CDR3 length: 13 amino acids. Per the germline V gene, CDR1 is SGHTA and CDR2 is FQGTGA. DNA of the CDR3: TGTGCCAGCAGCTTAACTAGGAGGGAGACCCAGTACTTC. Translating it yields CASSLTRRETQYF.